Listed below are T cell receptor beta chains from one sample, sequenced in a study of cytomegalovirus exposure and HLA in healthy donors. Profiled with immunoSEQ multiplex PCR; TCRdb holds only in-frame clones, not every one. This sample has about 120,000 clones, with approximately 80% found just once. The sequencing sample was made of PBMCs. The receptor set was obtained from a female donor in good health and CMV-seropositive. CDR3s include the opening cysteine and the closing phenylalanine or tryptophan. A D gene is named only where the DNA matches it firmly. Not all rows give a size; the values are once, few, many and, for expanded clones, a class.

V gene	clone size	CDR3 length	J gene	D gene	CDR3 protein	CDR3 DNA
TRBV7-2	NA	15	TRBJ1-6	TRBD1	CASSLGGTGRSPLHF	TGTGCCAGCAGCTTAGGCGGGACAGGGCGGTCACCCCTCCACTTT
TRBV5-8	NA	15	TRBJ2-3	TRBD2	CASSSGTSGTDTQYF	TGTGCCAGCAGTTCCGGGACTAGCGGCACAGATACGCAGTATTTT
TRBV5-6	NA	16	TRBJ1-3	NA	CASSLAGTSSGNTIYF	TGTGCCAGCAGCTTGGCCGGGACAAGCTCTGGAAACACCATATATTTT
TRBV10-1	few	12	TRBJ2-3	NA	CASSESGGSQYF	TGCGCCAGCAGTGAGTCGGGCGGGTCGCAGTATTTT
TRBV15	NA	15	TRBJ2-3	TRBD1	CATSGRTGFAGMQYF	TGTGCCACCAGCGGAAGGACAGGGTTCGCTGGTATGCAGTATTTT
TRBV7-8	once	17	TRBJ1-1	TRBD1	CASSLAGTGRENTEAFF	TGTGCCAGCAGCTTAGCGGGGACAGGGAGGGAGAACACTGAAGCTTTCTTT
TRBV6-5	NA	12	TRBJ2-3	NA	CASSSSADTQYF	TGTGCCAGCAGCTCTTCAGCAGATACGCAGTATTTT
TRBV7-2	NA	14	TRBJ1-6	NA	CASSFSGALKPLHF	TGTGCCAGCAGCTTCAGCGGAGCCTTAAAACCCCTCCACTTT
TRBV6-5	NA	14	TRBJ1-2	TRBD1	CASRKADRAFGYTF	TGTGCCAGCAGAAAGGCTGACAGGGCATTTGGCTACACCTTC
TRBV19	NA	13	TRBJ1-2	NA	CASRLTGTYGYTF	TGTGCCAGTAGACTTACGGGAACCTATGGCTACACCTTC
TRBV5-1	NA	14	TRBJ2-6	NA	CASSISQGANVLTF	TGCGCCAGCAGCATCTCCCAGGGGGCCAACGTCCTGACTTTC
TRBV12-5	NA	14	TRBJ1-1	TRBD1	CASAQGGENTEAFF	TGTGCTAGTGCCCAGGGGGGCGAGAACACTGAAGCTTTCTTT
TRBV18	NA	15	TRBJ1-1	NA	CASSPPAGENTEAFF	TGTGCCAGCTCACCACCGGCCGGGGAGAACACTGAAGCTTTCTTT
TRBV2	NA	14	TRBJ2-1	NA	CASKGGGSYNEQFF	TGTGCCAGCAAGGGAGGGGGATCCTACAATGAGCAGTTCTTC
TRBV7-3	NA	13	TRBJ1-1	NA	CASSLRPQGEAFF	TGTGCCAGCAGCTTAAGGCCACAGGGAGAGGCTTTCTTT
TRBV6-4	NA	14	TRBJ1-6	TRBD1	CASSDGTANSPLHF	TGTGCCAGCAGTGACGGGACAGCTAATTCACCCCTCCACTTT
TRBV28	NA	12	TRBJ1-2	NA	CASSLGGYGYTF	TGTGCCAGCAGTTTAGGGGGGTATGGCTACACCTTC
TRBV5-1	NA	13	TRBJ2-1	TRBD1	CASRRGQDNEQFF	TGCGCCAGCCGCCGGGGACAGGACAATGAGCAGTTCTTC
TRBV6-6	NA	15	TRBJ1-1	NA	CASSTLQGPDTEAFF	TGTGCCAGCAGTACATTACAGGGCCCGGACACTGAAGCTTTCTTT
TRBV30	NA	13	TRBJ1-1	NA	CAWSVGAWGEAFF	TGTGCCTGGAGTGTAGGGGCGTGGGGTGAAGCTTTCTTT
TRBV6-1	few	16	TRBJ2-3	NA	CASSEIRFPSTDTQYF	TGTGCCAGCAGTGAAATCAGATTCCCTAGCACAGATACGCAGTATTTT
TRBV29-1	NA	13	TRBJ1-2	TRBD1	CSVAGTGVRGYTF	TGCAGCGTTGCCGGGACAGGGGTGAGAGGCTACACCTTC
TRBV9	once	15	TRBJ1-4	TRBD1	CASSVGGQGKEKLFF	TGTGCCAGCAGCGTAGGGGGACAGGGGAAAGAAAAACTGTTTTTT
TRBV18	NA	16	TRBJ1-6	TRBD1	CASSPGARGDNSPLHF	TGTGCCAGCTCACCGGGGGCCAGGGGGGACAATTCACCCCTCCACTTT
TRBV5-4	NA	14	TRBJ1-2	NA	CASSAVRAGTGYTF	TGTGCCAGCAGTGCCGTAAGGGCGGGTACTGGCTACACCTTC
TRBV29-1	NA	13	TRBJ2-3	NA	CSVLLGGTDTQYF	TGCAGCGTCCTACTAGGAGGCACAGATACGCAGTATTTT
TRBV5-1	NA	15	TRBJ1-2	TRBD1	CASSIRTGPQGGYTF	TGCGCCAGCAGCATTCGGACAGGGCCCCAGGGAGGCTACACCTTC
TRBV15	NA	15	TRBJ2-3	TRBD1	CATSSLQGAIDTQYF	TGTGCCACCAGCAGTTTACAGGGGGCAATAGATACGCAGTATTTT
TRBV7-8	NA	15	TRBJ1-4	NA	CASSLWGVYEEKLFF	TGTGCCAGCAGCTTATGGGGGGTATATGAAGAAAAACTGTTTTTT
TRBV6-1	NA	14	TRBJ1-1	NA	CASSERTDYTEAFF	TGTGCCAGCAGTGAAAGGACAGACTACACTGAAGCTTTCTTT
TRBV2	NA	16	TRBJ2-6	TRBD1	CASRETGGSGANVLTF	TGTGCCAGCAGGGAAACAGGGGGCTCTGGGGCCAACGTCCTGACTTTC
TRBV2	NA	15	TRBJ2-7	TRBD2	CASSKIGLAGDEQYF	TGTGCCAGCAGTAAGATCGGACTAGCGGGGGACGAGCAGTACTTC
TRBV7-2	NA	12	TRBJ2-3	NA	CASNQNADTQYF	TGTGCCAGCAATCAGAATGCAGATACGCAGTATTTT
TRBV30	NA	14	TRBJ2-7	TRBD1	CAWSTGTGGAEQYF	TGTGCCTGGAGTACCGGGACAGGGGGCGCCGAGCAGTACTTC
TRBV7-2	once	15	TRBJ1-1	NA	CASSFGTNMNTEAFF	TGTGCCAGCAGCTTCGGGACAAACATGAACACTGAAGCTTTCTTT
TRBV5-6	NA	16	TRBJ1-2	TRBD1	CASSWMTGGLDYGYTF	TGTGCCAGCAGCTGGATGACAGGGGGATTGGACTATGGCTACACCTTC
TRBV11-3	NA	14	TRBJ1-1	NA	CASSPGMPGAEAFF	TGTGCCAGCAGCCCAGGAATGCCGGGGGCTGAAGCTTTCTTT
TRBV10-3	NA	15	TRBJ1-5	TRBD1	CASTGGPGGNQPQHF	TGTGCCTCGACAGGGGGACCTGGGGGCAATCAGCCCCAGCATTTT
TRBV6-1	NA	14	TRBJ1-2	NA	CASSEAGGGRGYTF	TGTGCCAGCAGTGAAGCGGGCGGGGGCAGGGGCTACACCTTC
TRBV5-1	once	15	TRBJ1-2	NA	CASSPGAESGYGYTF	TGCGCCAGCAGCCCTGGAGCCGAATCCGGGTATGGCTACACCTTC
TRBV5-6	NA	14	TRBJ2-5	NA	CASSLDGIQETQYF	TGTGCCAGCAGCTTGGACGGGATTCAAGAGACCCAGTACTTC
TRBV18	NA	16	TRBJ1-2	TRBD1	CASSILRGPFNYGYTF	TGTGCCAGCTCCATCCTCAGGGGGCCTTTTAACTATGGCTACACCTTC
TRBV5-1	NA	15	TRBJ2-1	TRBD2	CASSLAGGTYIEQFF	TGCGCCAGCAGCTTAGCGGGGGGAACATATATTGAGCAGTTCTTC
TRBV12-5	NA	16	TRBJ2-5	TRBD1	CASGLWAGTGRETQYF	TGTGCTAGTGGTTTGTGGGCAGGGACAGGGAGAGAGACCCAGTACTTC
TRBV9	few	13	TRBJ1-2	NA	CASSVGTDYGYTF	TGTGCCAGCAGCGTAGGGACAGACTATGGCTACACCTTC
TRBV6-5	NA	13	TRBJ2-3	NA	CASSYSGTDTQYF	TGTGCCAGCAGTTACTCCGGCACAGATACGCAGTATTTT
TRBV7-3	few	17	TRBJ1-1	TRBD1	CASSWAGTGGKDTEAFF	TGTGCCAGCAGCTGGGCCGGGACAGGGGGCAAGGACACTGAAGCTTTCTTT
TRBV7-6	NA	14	TRBJ2-7	TRBD1	CASSSLGQAHEQYF	TGTGCCAGCAGCTCCCTCGGACAGGCACACGAGCAGTACTTC
TRBV10-3	NA	17	TRBJ1-5	TRBD1	CAISEGNRGGGNQPQHF	TGTGCCATCAGTGAGGGGAACAGGGGTGGAGGGAATCAGCCCCAGCATTTT
TRBV30	NA	15	TRBJ1-4	TRBD1	CAWSAPGTGNEKLFF	TGTGCCTGGAGTGCTCCCGGGACAGGGAATGAAAAACTGTTTTTT
TRBV2	NA	13	TRBJ2-3	NA	CASSGTTQTAQYF	TGTGCCAGCAGTGGGACTACCCAGACGGCGCAGTATTTT
TRBV6-1	NA	13	TRBJ2-2	NA	CASTRGATGELFF	TGTGCCAGCACGCGCGGGGCCACCGGGGAGCTGTTTTTT